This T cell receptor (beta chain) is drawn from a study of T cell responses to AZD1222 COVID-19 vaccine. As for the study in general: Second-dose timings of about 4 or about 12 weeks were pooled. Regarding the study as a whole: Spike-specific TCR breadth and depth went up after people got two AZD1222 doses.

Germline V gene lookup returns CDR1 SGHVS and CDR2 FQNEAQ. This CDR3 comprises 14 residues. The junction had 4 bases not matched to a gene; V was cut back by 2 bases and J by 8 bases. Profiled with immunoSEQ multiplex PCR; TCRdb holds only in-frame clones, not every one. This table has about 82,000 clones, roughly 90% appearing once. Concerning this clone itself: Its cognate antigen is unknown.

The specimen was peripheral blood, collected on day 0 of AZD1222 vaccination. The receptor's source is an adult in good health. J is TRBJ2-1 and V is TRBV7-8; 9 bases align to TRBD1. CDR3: CASSLQDRGHEQFF. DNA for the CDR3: TGTGCCAGCAGCTTACAGGACAGGGGACATGAGCAGTTCTTC.